The rows below give T cell receptor beta chains drawn from one sample of a study of cytomegalovirus exposure and HLA in healthy donors. Some clones are missing from TCRdb's copy, which holds only in-frame ones; the method was immunoSEQ multiplex PCR. The table lists about 120,000 clones, over 8.5% of them singletons, with around 6.1% in the top ten. Input material: PBMCs. The receptors were sampled from a woman aged 35 to 49 in good health and CMV-seropositive. The CDR3 runs from the conserved cysteine through the conserved F or W. A D gene is named only where the DNA matches it firmly. Only some rows state a clone size, as once, few, many or a class for expanded clones.

TRBD1,.,TRBJ2-3,TRBV28,TGTGCCAGCAGTAATGGACAGGTCGATACGCAGTATTTT,CASSNGQVDTQYF
TRBD1,few,TRBJ1-1,TRBV30,TGTGCCTGGAGTGTTAAGGACAGGGAAAAATTTGCTTTCTTT,CAWSVKDREKFAFF
TRBD1,.,TRBJ1-3,TRBV10-1,TGCGCCAGCGGTACGGGACAGGGTGGAAACACCATATATTTT,CASGTGQGGNTIYF
TRBD1,few,TRBJ2-5,TRBV14,TGTGCCAGCAGCCCGACAGGGCCAGAGACCCAGTACTTC,CASSPTGPETQYF
TRBD1,.,TRBJ1-1,TRBV10-3,TGTGCCATCAGGCCACACAGGGGGAAGCCGATTGAGGACACTGAAGCTTTCTTT,CAIRPHRGKPIEDTEAFF
.,few,TRBJ1-5,TRBV6-5,TGTGCCAGCAGTTACTCGGGCAGGGATCAGCCCCAGCATTTT,CASSYSGRDQPQHF
.,few,TRBJ2-7,TRBV4-1,TGCGCCAGCAGCCAAGATAAAAGCGGATTATACGAGCAGTACTTC,CASSQDKSGLYEQYF
.,few,TRBJ1-1,TRBV7-8,TGTGCCAGCAGCCCCCGGGGTGAATATGGAGCTTTCTTT,CASSPRGEYGAFF
TRBD2,few,TRBJ2-1,TRBV14,TGTGCCAGCAGCCACCCTAGCGGGGGGGTCTACAATGAGCAGTTCTTC,CASSHPSGGVYNEQFF
.,few,TRBJ1-3,TRBV7-8,TGTGCCAGCTCGCAGTGGGCGTCAAGCTCTGGAAACACCATATATTTT,CASSQWASSSGNTIYF
.,.,TRBJ1-3,TRBV19,TGTGCCAGTAGTATCCAGGGTAACACCATATATTTT,CASSIQGNTIYF
.,few,TRBJ1-2,TRBV10-2,TGCGCCAGCAGTGTAAGGGGGTCGGTTGGCTACACCTTC,CASSVRGSVGYTF
TRBD2,.,TRBJ2-2,TRBV29-1,TGCAGCGTTGAAACTCCGGACAGCGGGAGAACCGGGGAGCTGTTTTTT,CSVETPDSGRTGELFF
TRBD1,.,TRBJ1-5,TRBV5-8,TGTGCCAGCAGTCGACAGGGAAGGCAGCCCCAGCATTTT,CASSRQGRQPQHF
.,few,TRBJ1-4,TRBV7-8,TGTGCCAGCAGCTTAGCTGGGGCAGATGAAAAACTGTTTTTT,CASSLAGADEKLFF
TRBD1,.,TRBJ2-7,TRBV27,TGTGCCAGCAGTTTATGGGGACAGGGGGTCTCCTACGAGCAGTACTTC,CASSLWGQGVSYEQYF
.,.,TRBJ1-3,TRBV19,TGTGCCAGTTCAGAGGACACTCTAGCGAGCGGAAACACCATATATTTT,CASSEDTLASGNTIYF
TRBD1,few,TRBJ2-2,TRBV7-8,TGTGCCAGCAGAAGGACAGGGGTAGCCGGGGAGCTGTTTTTT,CASRRTGVAGELFF
.,few,TRBJ1-1,TRBV11-2,TGTGCCAGCAGTAAAGGGGTGGGCACTGAAGCTTTCTTT,CASSKGVGTEAFF
TRBD2,few,TRBJ2-1,TRBV14,TGTGCCAGCAGCCCCTATCTTCTAGCGGGGTTCAATGAGCAGTTCTTC,CASSPYLLAGFNEQFF
.,.,TRBJ1-2,TRBV4-1,TGCGCCAGCAGCCAAGGCTCAGGTGATGTCTATGGCTACACCTTC,CASSQGSGDVYGYTF
.,few,TRBJ1-1,TRBV29-1,TGCAGCGTTGAATTAACAGGGCACACTGAAGCTTTCTTT,CSVELTGHTEAFF
.,.,TRBJ1-4,TRBV14,TGTGCCAGCAGCCAAGATCTCCCCGGGGGGGCTAATGAAAAACTGTTTTTT,CASSQDLPGGANEKLFF
TRBD1,.,TRBJ2-3,TRBV13,TGTGCCAGCAGCCAGTTGGGACAGGGGGTCTCTGATACGCAGTATTTT,CASSQLGQGVSDTQYF
TRBD1,few,TRBJ1-2,TRBV25-1,TGTGCCACCGCAGTGAACAGGGGTCATGGCTACACCTTC,CATAVNRGHGYTF
.,.,TRBJ2-1,TRBV9,TGTGCCAGCAGTGTAGACACCTACAATGAGCAGTTCTTC,CASSVDTYNEQFF
.,.,TRBJ2-7,TRBV5-1,TGCGCCAGCAGCGTACCTAGCGCTGCCTCCTACGAGCAGTACTTC,CASSVPSAASYEQYF
.,few,TRBJ2-7,TRBV5-3,TGTGCCAGAAGCTTGGGGGGACATATTGCCTTATTGTGTCCCTACGAGCAGTACTTC,CARSLGGHIALLCPYEQYF
.,.,TRBJ2-7,TRBV20-1,TGCAGTGCGCCCCAACGGTGGGAGCAGTACTTC,CSAPQRWEQYF
.,few,TRBJ1-2,TRBV18,TGTGCCAGCTCACTATCGGGGGTTCGGTATGGCTACACCTTC,CASSLSGVRYGYTF
.,.,TRBJ2-6,TRBV29-1,TGCAGCGTTGATGACACCTACTCTGGGGCCAACGTCCTGACTTTC,CSVDDTYSGANVLTF
.,few,TRBJ2-2,TRBV27,TGTGCCAGCAGTCTCGCCCAGGGCACCGGGGAGCTGTTTTTT,CASSLAQGTGELFF
.,few,TRBJ2-6,TRBV7-8,TGTGCCAGCAGCGGACCGGGACTGTCCTTCTCTGGGGCCAACGTCCTGACTTTC,CASSGPGLSFSGANVLTF
.,.,TRBJ1-1,TRBV5-1,TGCGCCAGCAGGCCCCCGGGAGGCACTGAAGCTTTCTTT,CASRPPGGTEAFF
TRBD1,few,TRBJ1-1,TRBV19,TGTGCCAGTAGTTTGGACAGGGTTTATACTTTCTTT,CASSLDRVYTFF
.,few,TRBJ1-2,TRBV6-5,TGTGCCAGCAGTTTTAGGACAGATAACTATGGCTACACCTTC,CASSFRTDNYGYTF
.,.,TRBJ2-7,TRBV5-1,TGCGCCAGCAGCGACACCTACGAGCAGTACTTC,CASSDTYEQYF
.,.,TRBJ2-5,TRBV18,TGTGCCAGCTCACCACCGGCGGGGCGATTCCAAGAGACCCAGTACTTC,CASSPPAGRFQETQYF
TRBD1,few,TRBJ1-1,TRBV5-4,TGTGCCAGCAGCTTGAGACAGGGGGACACTGAAGCTTTCTTT,CASSLRQGDTEAFF
TRBD2,few,TRBJ2-5,TRBV5-1,TGCGCCAGCAGCCCCCTGGGACTAGCGGGGGGCCCCCAAGAGACCCAGTACTTC,CASSPLGLAGGPQETQYF
.,few,TRBJ1-1,TRBV5-6,TGTGCCAGCAGCTCCGAGGGGGGGCAGCGGTTGATGAACACTGAAGCTTTCTTT,CASSSEGGQRLMNTEAFF
TRBD1,.,TRBJ1-4,TRBV9,TGTGCCAGCAGCTTCACCGGGACAGGGTCTGAAAAACTGTTTTTT,CASSFTGTGSEKLFF
TRBD1,few,TRBJ2-2,TRBV7-8,TGTGCCAGCAGCTTAGCGGGGGGACAGGCGAACACCGGGGAGCTGTTTTTT,CASSLAGGQANTGELFF
.,.,TRBJ1-1,TRBV5-6,TGTGCCAGCAATAAACGAGCGACCCGGGCTTTCTTT,CASNKRATRAFF
.,.,TRBJ1-3,TRBV30,TGTGCCTGGAGTGTAGGGGGCTCTGGAAACACCATATATTTT,CAWSVGGSGNTIYF
TRBD1,.,TRBJ2-2,TRBV4-2,TGTGCCAGCAGCCAAGGGACAGGGGGCAACACCGGGGAGCTGTTTTTT,CASSQGTGGNTGELFF
.,.,TRBJ2-7,TRBV5-1,TGCGCCAGCAGCTTCAACTCCTACGAGCAGTACTTC,CASSFNSYEQYF
.,few,TRBJ1-1,TRBV19,TGTGCCAGTAGACCGGCGAACGGGGATGAAGCTTTCTTT,CASRPANGDEAFF